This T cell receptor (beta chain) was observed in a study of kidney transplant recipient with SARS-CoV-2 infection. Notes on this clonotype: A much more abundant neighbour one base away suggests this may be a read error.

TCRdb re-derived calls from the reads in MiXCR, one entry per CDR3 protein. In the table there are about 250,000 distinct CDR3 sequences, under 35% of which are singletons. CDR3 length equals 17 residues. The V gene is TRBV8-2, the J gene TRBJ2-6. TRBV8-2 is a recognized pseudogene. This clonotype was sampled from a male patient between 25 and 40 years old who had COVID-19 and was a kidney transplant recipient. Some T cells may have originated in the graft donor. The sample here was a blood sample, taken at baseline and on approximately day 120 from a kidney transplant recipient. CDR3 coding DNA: TGTGGCAATCAAAAAAGGATAACACGAAGTCGGGCCAACGTCCTGACTTTC. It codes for CGNQKRITRSRANVLTF.